This passage covers 3 T cell receptor beta chains from one sample sequenced in a study of blood T cell repertoires in COVID-19. Clones were read by immunoSEQ multiplex PCR, and TCRdb kept only the in-frame ones, dropping some. The repertoire includes hundreds of thousands of clones, 85% of them detected once, and 13% sits in the top ten. Sample: peripheral blood. These receptors were collected from a human donor in a cohort sampled during active COVID-19.

CDR3 bases: TGTGCCAGCAGTCAGGACAGGCAAAGCTATGGCTACACCTTC. Protein: CASSQDRQSYGYTF. The chain combines TRBV6-5 with TRBJ1-2, with 7 bases lining up with TRBD1. V gave up 5 bases and J gave up 4 bases; unmatched junction bases: 7. The length of the CDR3 is 14 residues. Germline V gene lookup returns CDR1 MNHEY and CDR2 SVGAGI.

The rearrangement joins TRBV18 to TRBJ2-5; the D gene is possibly TRBD1 (6 bases). In germline, CDR1 is KGHSH, CDR2 LQKENI. The V end lost 4 bases, the J end lost 4 bases, and 13 bases lay between the germline ends. The CDR3 sequence is 14 residues long. CDR3 loop: CASSRNRARETQYF. CDR3 coding DNA: TGTGCCAGCTCACGTAACAGGGCCCGAGAGACCCAGTACTTC.

The chain carries TRBV6-4 and TRBJ2-3; D uncertain. Germline loops: CDR1 MRHNA, CDR2 SNTAGT. This CDR3 has 14 amino acids. V was shortened by 4 bases and J by 0 bases, with 8 bases between the two germline ends. The DNA of the CDR3 is TGTGCCAGCAGTGCGGTTTCTAGCACAGATACGCAGTATTTT. This translates into CASSAVSSTDTQYF.